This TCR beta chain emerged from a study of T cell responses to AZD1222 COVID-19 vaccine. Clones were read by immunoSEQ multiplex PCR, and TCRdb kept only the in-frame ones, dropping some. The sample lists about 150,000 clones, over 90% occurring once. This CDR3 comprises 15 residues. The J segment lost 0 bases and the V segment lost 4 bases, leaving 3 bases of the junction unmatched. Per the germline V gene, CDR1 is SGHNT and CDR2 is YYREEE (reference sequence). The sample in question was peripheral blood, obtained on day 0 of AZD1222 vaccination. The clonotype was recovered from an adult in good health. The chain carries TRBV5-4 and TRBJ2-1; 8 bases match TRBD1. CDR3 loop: CASSPGGASYNEQFF. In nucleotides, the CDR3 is TGTGCCAGCAGCCCAGGGGGCGCCTCCTACAATGAGCAGTTCTTC. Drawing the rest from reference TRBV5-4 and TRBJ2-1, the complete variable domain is ETGVTQSPTHLIKTRGQQVTLRCSSQSGHNTVSWYQQALGQGPQFIFQYYREEENGRGNFPPRFSGLQFPNYSSELNVNALELDDSALYLCASSPGGASYNEQFFGPGTRLTVL.